This entry is about one T cell receptor beta chain. The sample comes from a study of CD8 T cells in Susac syndrome. RNA totalling roughly 0.45 to 1 ug underwent reverse transcription with random hexamers. One entry per CDR3 protein results from TCRdb running MiXCR on the immunoSEQ multiplex PCR reads. The sample comprises around 150,000 distinct CDR3 sequences, just over 90% of which are singletons, and around 0.13% rests with the top ten. The V end lost 5 bases, the J end lost 5 bases, and 9 bases lay between the germline ends. Per germline, CDR1 SGHVS and CDR2 FQNEAQ. The CDR3 length is 13 residues.

The TCR was taken from a human donor in good health. The rearrangement joins TRBV7-8 to TRBJ2-2; D remains unclear. Source material: CD4+ T cells from PBMCs. The CDR3 sequence: CASSPQRTGELFF. CDR3 nucleotide sequence: TGTGCCAGCAGCCCCCAGCGTACCGGGGAGCTGTTTTTT.